Described below is a single T cell receptor (beta chain) sequence and its context. This clonotype has a count of ten or more. Its antigen is unknown. No base quality values were provided; no much bigger clone lies one nucleotide off. The TCR beta CDR3 regions were amplified from the RNA transcripts. The first round of RT-PCR for the TCR CDR3 was performed with the HTBI primer set and the Qiagen OneStep RT-PCR kit. A second multiplex PCR round built the libraries, followed by size selection and purification. The libraries were sequenced on an Illumina HiSeq2000 using paired-end 100 bp reads. Per the original workflow: Raw data were processed with SOAPnuke, discarding reads with adapters, uncalled bases, mean Phred below 15, or no exact constant-primer or identifier match. High-quality paired reads were merged using COPE v1.2.5, and each unique nucleotide sequence was defined as a clonotype. MiTCR v1.1 was used to align clonotypes to the IMGT TRBV, TRBD and TRBJ reference segments. Analysis was restricted to V-J combinations with a frequency above 0.0001, which covered roughly 99% of repertoires. The TCS score was defined as F50 (clonal expansion) divided by E x V (chaos), with BLOSUM62-based TCRdist calculated between CDR3 peptides within each V-J. Welch's t-statistics and random forest reduced 500 to 550 V-J features to under 15, which were used in a naive Bayes classifier (R e1071). TCRdb ran its own pipeline on the public reads, namely fastp trimming at Q25 and MiXCR clone calling, and kept in-frame beta chains. When rows share a CDR3 protein, they turn into one entry using the most common DNA and genes. TCRdb, not the authors, supplied the V and J calls. The sample records 700,000 or so distinct CDR3 sequences, about 14% of which are singletons. Roughly an eighth of the sample is in the top ten clones.

Ophthalmopathy patients had moderately to severely active disease, Clinical Activity Score of at least 3, NOSPECS grade of at least 4, and duration under 3 months. The study excluded patients with uncontrolled infections, other autoimmune diseases, pregnancy or lactation. Diagnoses were based on clinical symptoms, serum thyroxine and TRAb, thyroid ultrasound and orbital computed tomography. Ficoll-Paque density gradient centrifugation was used to isolate PBMCs from around 10 ml of fresh peripheral blood. Total RNA was extracted with Trizol reagent, and quality was checked on an Agilent 2100 Bioanalyzer. These data belong to a study of T cells in Graves' hyperthyroidism and ophthalmopathy (dated by TCRdb to between 2018 and 2020). In terms of the full investigation: Peripheral blood was sampled at the time of initial diagnosis, prior to any treatment. To identify TCR V-J signatures that set the groups apart, the researchers used a discovery cohort of roughly 100 patients, made up of around 42 with Graves' ophthalmopathy and some 56 with stable Graves' hyperthyroidism. An independent validation cohort of under 20 hyperthyroidism patients and more than 15 patients who later progressed to ophthalmopathy tested prospective prediction of ophthalmopathy. For training and testing, the 100 or so patients in the discovery cohort were randomly divided in a 7:3 ratio. Thyroid tissue and blood T-cell repertoires from six or seven Graves' hyperthyroidism patients were also compared in the study. Once sampling was done, hyperthyroidism patients were given methimazole at a starting dose of 30 mg daily, whereas ophthalmopathy patients were given high-dose intravenous methylprednisolone. According to the paper, TCR Vbeta CDR3 sequencing was carried out on approximately 140 peripheral blood samples, which came from fewer than 50 ophthalmopathy, approximately 78 hyperthyroidism and around 17 progressor patients.

Summary of the overall study and its limitations: Blood samples also contained most of the expanded thyroid clonotypes (frequency above 0.001), which suggests that blood repertoires may reflect thyroid immune responses. Sample size was not statistically predetermined, and blinding of investigators to group allocation was not performed. During validation, the model predicted progression to ophthalmopathy a median of approximately six months ahead of onset, with 60% to 71% sensitivity and roughly 72% specificity. Ophthalmopathy was separated from stable hyperthyroidism by a 13 V-J signature model, with just over 85% sensitivity and about 81% specificity obtained in cross-validation and 80%/75% obtained in testing.

The germline ends are 8 bases apart after V is trimmed by 5 bases and J by 0 bases. The CDR3 runs 14 amino acids, cysteine and phenylalanine included. The CDR3 DNA has 42 bases and is translated from base 1. The germline V gene sets CDR1 to SGHVT and CDR2 to SQSDAQ. The chain is assembled from TRBV7-4 and TRBJ2-4; the D region possibly corresponds to TRBD2 (5 bases align). The clonotype comes from a woman aged 50 to 65 with Graves' ophthalmopathy. Sequenced sample: blood. Here is the DNA: TGTGCCAGCAGCGGAGGCGTAGCCAAAAACATTCAGTACTTC. Its protein reads: CASSGGVAKNIQYF.